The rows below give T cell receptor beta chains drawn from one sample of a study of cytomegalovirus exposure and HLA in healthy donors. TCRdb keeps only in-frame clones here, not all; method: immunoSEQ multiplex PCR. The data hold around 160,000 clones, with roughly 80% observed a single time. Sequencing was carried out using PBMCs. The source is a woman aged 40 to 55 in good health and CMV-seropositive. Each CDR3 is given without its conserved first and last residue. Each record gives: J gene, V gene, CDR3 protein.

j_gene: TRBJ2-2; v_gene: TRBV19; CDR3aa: ASSLGQTWELF
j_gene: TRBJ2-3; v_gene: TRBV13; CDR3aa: ASSLGGGRLTDTQY
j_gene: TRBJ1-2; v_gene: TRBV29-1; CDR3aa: SVHDRDYGYT
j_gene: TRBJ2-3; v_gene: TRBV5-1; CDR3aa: ASSLWGGGTDTQY
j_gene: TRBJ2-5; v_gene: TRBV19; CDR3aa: ASSIIYRETQY
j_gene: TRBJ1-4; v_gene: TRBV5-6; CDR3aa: ASSRYRERFEKLF
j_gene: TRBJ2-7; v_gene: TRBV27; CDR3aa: ASSLSQGLAEQY
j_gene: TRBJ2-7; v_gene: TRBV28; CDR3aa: ASSPTGPTSYEQY
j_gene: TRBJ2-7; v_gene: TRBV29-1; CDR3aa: SVTGGSPSYEQY
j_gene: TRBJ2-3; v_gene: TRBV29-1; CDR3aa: SVEGRPVDFTDTQY
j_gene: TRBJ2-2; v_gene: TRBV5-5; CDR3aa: ASSLYMSTGELF
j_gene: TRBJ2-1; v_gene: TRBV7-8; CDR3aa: ASSLAPTLSYNEQF
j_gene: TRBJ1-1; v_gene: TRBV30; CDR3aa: ACPVVRTPQGAEAF
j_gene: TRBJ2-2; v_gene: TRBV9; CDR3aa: ASSAGMMGETGELF
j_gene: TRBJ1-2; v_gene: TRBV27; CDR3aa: ASSSASGTGTHGYGYT
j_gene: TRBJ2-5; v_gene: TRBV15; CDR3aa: ATSRALSGGTQY
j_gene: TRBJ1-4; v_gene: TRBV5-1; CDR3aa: ASSRAGQAEANEKLF
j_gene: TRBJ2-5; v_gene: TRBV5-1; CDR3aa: ASSLEDGVYGETQY
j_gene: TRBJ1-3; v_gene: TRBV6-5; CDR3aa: ASSRQGASGNTIY
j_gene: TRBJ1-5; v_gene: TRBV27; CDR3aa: ASSLPGNPQH
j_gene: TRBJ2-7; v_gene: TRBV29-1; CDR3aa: SGTGDFHDEQY
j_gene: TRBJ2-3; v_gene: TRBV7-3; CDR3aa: ASSFGVGDTQY
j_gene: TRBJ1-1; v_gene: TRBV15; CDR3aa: ATSRLFDTEAF
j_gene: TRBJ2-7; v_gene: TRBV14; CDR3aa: ASSQESYRGIYEQY
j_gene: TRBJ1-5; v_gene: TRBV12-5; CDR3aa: ASGSEQGKICQPQH
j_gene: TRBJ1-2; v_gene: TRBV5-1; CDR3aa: ASSLGRFGYGYT
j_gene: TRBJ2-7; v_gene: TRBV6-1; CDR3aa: ASISTGYSYEQY
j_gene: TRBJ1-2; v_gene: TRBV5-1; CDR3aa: ASRTDFNYGYT
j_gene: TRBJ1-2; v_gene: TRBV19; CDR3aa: ASSPQTGRSYT
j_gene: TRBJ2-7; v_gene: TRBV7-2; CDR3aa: ASSLVGQGAIEQY
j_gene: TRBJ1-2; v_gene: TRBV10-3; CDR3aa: AISELSSDRNGYT
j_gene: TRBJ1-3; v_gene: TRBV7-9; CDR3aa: ASSRDRSSGNTIY
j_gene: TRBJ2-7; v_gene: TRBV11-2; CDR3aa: ASSFGTGADEQY
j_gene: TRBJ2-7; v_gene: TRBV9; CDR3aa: ASSAPGAGSYEQY
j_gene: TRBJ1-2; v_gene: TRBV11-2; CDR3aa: ASSPKGTALNYGYT
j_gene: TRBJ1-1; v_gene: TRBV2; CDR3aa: ASSVAGSLSTEAF
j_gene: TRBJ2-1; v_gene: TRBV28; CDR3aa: ASSYLAGPSYNEQF
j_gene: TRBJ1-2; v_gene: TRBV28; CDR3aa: ASRIGVDYGYT
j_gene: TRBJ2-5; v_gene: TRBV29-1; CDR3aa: STIQRESYETQY
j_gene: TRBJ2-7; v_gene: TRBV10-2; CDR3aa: ASSALTTSGRAPEQY
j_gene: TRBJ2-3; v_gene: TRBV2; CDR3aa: ASTKQGASTDTQY
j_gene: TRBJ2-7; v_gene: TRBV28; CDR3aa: ASSSPGLYYEQY
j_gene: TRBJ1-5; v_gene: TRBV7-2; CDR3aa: ASSYGQGVGNQPQH
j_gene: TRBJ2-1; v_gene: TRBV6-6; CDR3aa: ASSSRRSGGYNEQF
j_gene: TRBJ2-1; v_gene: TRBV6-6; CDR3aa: ASSYSRVDEQF
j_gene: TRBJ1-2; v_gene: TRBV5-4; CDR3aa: ASRDRSANYGYT
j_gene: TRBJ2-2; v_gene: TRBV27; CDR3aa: ASSLPSSRRVNTGELF